The present T cell receptor (beta chain) was sequenced within a study of naive and memory T cell subsets. Study-level points and caveats: From naive to CM, EM and EMRA, diversity decreased and Gini increased.

This clonotype was detected a few times. Antigen: not known. The V segment lost 3 bases and the J segment 7 bases; nucleotides outside the gene matches: 8. CDR1 and CDR2 from the germline V gene are LGHNA and YSLEER. This CDR3 has 16 residues. Two oligonucleotides, mixed equimolar, formed the beta constant-region primer covering TRBC1 and TRBC2. Nested alpha and beta constant-region primers with the SP2 primer drove four PCR rounds on ligated cDNA. MiXCR, run by TCRdb on the UMI-ligation and nested PCR reads, gives a single entry per CDR3 protein. The sample has 15,000 or so distinct CDR3 sequences, roughly 10% seen once.

The rearrangement uses TRBV4-3 and TRBJ2-2; TRBD2 agrees at 10 bases. This clonotype was obtained from a human donor in good health. The specimen sequenced was central memory CD8+ T cells from blood. The CDR3 protein is CASSHAPGLASGELFF. CDR3 bases: TGCGCCAGCAGCCATGCTCCGGGACTAGCGAGCGGGGAGCTGTTTTTT.